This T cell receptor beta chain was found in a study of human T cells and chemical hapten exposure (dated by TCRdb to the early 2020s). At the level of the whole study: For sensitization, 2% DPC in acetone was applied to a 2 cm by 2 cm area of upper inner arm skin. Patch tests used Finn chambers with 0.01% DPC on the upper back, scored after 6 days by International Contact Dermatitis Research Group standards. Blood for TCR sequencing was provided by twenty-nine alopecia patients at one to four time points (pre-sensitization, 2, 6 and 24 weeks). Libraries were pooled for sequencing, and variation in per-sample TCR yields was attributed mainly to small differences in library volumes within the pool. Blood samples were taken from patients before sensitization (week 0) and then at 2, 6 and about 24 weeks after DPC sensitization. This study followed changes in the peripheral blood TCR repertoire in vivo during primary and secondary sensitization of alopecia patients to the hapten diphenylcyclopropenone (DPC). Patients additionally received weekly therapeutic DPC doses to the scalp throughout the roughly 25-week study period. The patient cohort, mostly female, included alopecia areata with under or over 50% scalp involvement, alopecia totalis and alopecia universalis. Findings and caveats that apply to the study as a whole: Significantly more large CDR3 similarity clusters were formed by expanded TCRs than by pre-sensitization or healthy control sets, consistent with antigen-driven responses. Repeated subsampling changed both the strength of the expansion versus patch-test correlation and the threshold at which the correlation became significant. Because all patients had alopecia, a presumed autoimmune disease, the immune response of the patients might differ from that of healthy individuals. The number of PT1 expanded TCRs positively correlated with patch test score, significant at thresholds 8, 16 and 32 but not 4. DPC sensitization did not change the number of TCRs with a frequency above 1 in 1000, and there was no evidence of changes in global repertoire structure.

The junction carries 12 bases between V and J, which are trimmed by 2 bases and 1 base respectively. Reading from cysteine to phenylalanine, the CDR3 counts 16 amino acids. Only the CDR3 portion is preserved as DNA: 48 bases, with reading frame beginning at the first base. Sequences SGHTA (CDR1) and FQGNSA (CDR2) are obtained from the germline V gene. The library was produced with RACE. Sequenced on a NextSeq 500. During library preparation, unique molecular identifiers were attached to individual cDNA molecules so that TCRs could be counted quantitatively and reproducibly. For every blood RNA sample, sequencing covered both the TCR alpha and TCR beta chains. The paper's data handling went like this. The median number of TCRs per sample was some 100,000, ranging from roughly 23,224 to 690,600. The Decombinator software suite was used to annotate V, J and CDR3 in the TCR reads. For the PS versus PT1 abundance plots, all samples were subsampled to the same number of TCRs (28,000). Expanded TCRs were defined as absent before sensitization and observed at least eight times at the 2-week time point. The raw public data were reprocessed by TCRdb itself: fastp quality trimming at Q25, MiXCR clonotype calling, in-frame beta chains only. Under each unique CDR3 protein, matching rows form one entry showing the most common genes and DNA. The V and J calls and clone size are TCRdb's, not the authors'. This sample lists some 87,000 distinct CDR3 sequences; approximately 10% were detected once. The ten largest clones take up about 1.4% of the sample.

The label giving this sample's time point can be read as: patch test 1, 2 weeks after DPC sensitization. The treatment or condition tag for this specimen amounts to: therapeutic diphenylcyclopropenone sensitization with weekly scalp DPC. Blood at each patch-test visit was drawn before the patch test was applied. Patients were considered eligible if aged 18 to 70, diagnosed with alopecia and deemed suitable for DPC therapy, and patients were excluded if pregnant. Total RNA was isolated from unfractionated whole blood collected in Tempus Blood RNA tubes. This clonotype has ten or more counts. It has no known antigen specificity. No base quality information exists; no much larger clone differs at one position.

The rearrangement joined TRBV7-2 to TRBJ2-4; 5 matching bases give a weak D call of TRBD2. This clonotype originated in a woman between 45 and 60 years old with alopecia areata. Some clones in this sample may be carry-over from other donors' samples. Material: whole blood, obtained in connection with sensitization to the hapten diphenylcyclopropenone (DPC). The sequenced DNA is TGTGCCAGCAGCTTAAAAGCGGATGGGGCCAAAAACATTCAGTACTTC. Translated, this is CASSLKADGAKNIQYF.